This T cell receptor beta chain was obtained from a study of T cells in Graves' hyperthyroidism and ophthalmopathy. This clonotype was counted at least ten times. Uncontrolled infections, other autoimmune diseases, pregnancy or lactation led to exclusion of patients. Clinical symptoms, serum thyroxine, TRAb, thyroid ultrasound and orbital computed tomography informed diagnoses. RNA transcripts were the template for amplifying TCR beta CDR3 regions. The HTBI primer set drove a first-round RT-PCR of the TCR CDR3. TCRdb reprocessed the multiplex PCR reads with MiXCR, giving one entry per CDR3 protein. The repertoire includes hundreds of thousands of distinct CDR3 sequences, roughly 15% of them detected once, and roughly 33% sits in the top ten. This receptor was taken from a woman aged 40 to 50 with Graves' ophthalmopathy. The sequencing sample was made of blood.

The CDR3 coding sequence is TGTGCCAGCAGCAAGATAGGATCGCCCCAGCATTTT. Translated: CASSKIGSPQHF. V is TRBV28 and J is TRBJ1-5; unclear D gene. CDR1 is MDHEN, CDR2 SYDVKM, per germline. The CDR3 loop spans 12 amino acids. Between the trimmed V and J ends, which lost 6 bases and 9 bases, there was a span of 12 bases.